Each of the 30 T cell receptor beta chains below was sequenced from the same sample in a study of PD-1 blockade in classical Hodgkin lymphoma. Stated time point: newly diagnosed, previously untreated cHL patient sample. Method: immunoSEQ multiplex PCR; TCRdb's copy keeps in-frame clones and lacks some. Of 70,000 or so clones in the sample, 93% were seen once. Material for sequencing was peripheral blood mononuclear cells (PBMCs). The receptors originated from a human donor with classical Hodgkin lymphoma.

The chain carries TRBV6-5 and TRBJ2-1, with D hard to call. V was clipped by 6 bases and J by 0 bases, with 9 bases between them. Germline V gene sequence: CDR1 MNHEY, CDR2 SVGAGI. This CDR3 contains 14 residues. In nucleotides, the CDR3 is TGTGCCAGCAGCTTAACAGACTCCTACAATGAGCAGTTCTTC. The encoded protein is CASSLTDSYNEQFF.

V and J are TRBV20-1 and TRBJ1-5; possible D gene TRBD1, 5 bases. The CDR3 has 11 amino acids. Germline V gives CDR1 DFQATT, CDR2 SNEGSKA (reference sequence). Trimming left V 3 bases short and J 9 bases short, with 9 bases between. The CDR3 bases are TGCAGTGCTAGCGGGGGGACGCCCCAGCATTTT. Translating it yields CSASGGTPQHF.

The count of this clone is one. V and J are TRBV11-2 and TRBJ2-3; D is possibly TRBD2 (6 bases). The CDR3 sequence is 14 residues long. Germline loops: CDR1 SGHAT, CDR2 FQNNGV. The germline V and J ends were trimmed by 1 base and 6 bases, with 11 bases remaining between them. The CDR3 protein is CASSLGGLGDTQYF. CDR3 sequence (DNA): TGTGCCAGCAGCTTAGGGGGACTCGGGGATACGCAGTATTTT.

The chain carries TRBV29-1 and TRBJ1-2, with D perhaps matching TRBD1 (5 bases). The CDR3 extends over 14 amino acids. The germline V gene has CDR1 SQVTM and CDR2 ANQGSEA. The V gene lost 4 bases and the J gene lost 2 bases, with 14 bases spanning the gap. The CDR3 sequence is CSVGEAGSNYGYTF. The DNA for the CDR3 is TGCAGCGTTGGCGAGGCAGGGTCCAACTATGGCTACACCTTC.

The chain joins TRBV5-4 to TRBJ2-3; D gene uncertain. CDR1 and CDR2 (germline): SGHNT, YYREEE (reference sequence). The CDR3 has 16 residues. V dropped 2 bases and J dropped 0 bases, with 13 bases sitting between them. CDR3 amino acids: CASSLGTEKSTDTQYF. The CDR3, as DNA: TGTGCCAGCAGCTTAGGTACAGAAAAGAGCACAGATACGCAGTATTTT.

This clone was recorded once. V gene TRBV5-1 combines with J gene TRBJ1-2; unclear D gene. Per germline, CDR1 SGHRS and CDR2 YFSETQ. This CDR3 has 14 residues. V lost 0 bases to trimming and J lost 4 bases, with 10 bases between them. This chain's CDR3 is CASSLVGEGYGYTF. The CDR3 DNA reads TGCGCCAGCAGCTTGGTAGGCGAGGGCTATGGCTACACCTTC.

As for this clone: Mismatch with germline at one junction end may stem from a read error. This chain links TRBV18 with TRBJ2-3; D perhaps matches TRBD1 (7 bases). Germline values: CDR1 KGHSH, CDR2 LQKENI. The length of the CDR3 is 15 residues. The CDR3 coding sequence is TGTGCCGGCTCACCGACTTATCAGGGGGGAGATACGCAGTATTTT. This encodes CAGSPTYQGGDTQYF.

The chain links TRBV5-8 to TRBJ2-7, with TRBD1 matching over 8 bases. The CDR3 spans 15 residues. CDR1 and CDR2 (germline): SGHTS, YDEGEE. J was trimmed by 2 bases and V by 1 base; bases with no gene match: 5. CDR3 in amino acids: CASSLWAGGTYEQYF. As DNA, the CDR3 is TGTGCCAGCAGCTTGTGGGCAGGGGGCACCTACGAGCAGTACTTC.

The gene calls are TRBV7-6 and TRBJ1-5; D perhaps matches TRBD1 (6 bases). The CDR3 spans 16 residues. The germline CDR1 and CDR2 sequences are SGHVS and FNYEAQ. V lost 1 base to trimming and J lost 0 bases, with 10 bases between them. The CDR3 DNA sequence: TGTGCCAGCAGCTTAGAAGGGGGATATAGCAATCAGCCCCAGCATTTT. It specifies CASSLEGGYSNQPQHF.

The chain employs TRBV28 and TRBJ1-5, with no clear D. Germline loops: CDR1 MDHEN, CDR2 SYDVKM. The CDR3 has 13 amino acids. Trimming took 5 bases from V and 3 from J, leaving 8 bases between them. The CDR3 coding sequence is TGTGCCAGCAGTGTCAGTTTCAATCAGCCCCAGCATTTT. Its translation is CASSVSFNQPQHF.

The chain links TRBV2 to TRBJ2-1; tentative D call: TRBD2 (6 bases). Trimming removed 4 bases at V and 6 bases at J, with 7 bases between. Per germline, CDR1 SNHLY and CDR2 FYNNEI. The CDR3 contains 12 residues. CDR3 loop: CASSVGGNEQFF. Written as DNA, the CDR3 is TGTGCCAGCAGTGTGGGGGGCAATGAGCAGTTCTTC. Together with reference TRBV2 and TRBJ2-1, the CDR3 gives the full variable domain: EPEVTQTPSHQVTQMGQEVILRCVPISNHLYFYWYRQILGQKVEFLVSFYNNEISEKSEIFDDQFSVERPDGSNFTLKIRSTKLEDSAMYFCASSVGGNEQFFGPGTRLTVL.

The chain is built from TRBV19 and TRBJ1-5; no firm D call. The CDR3 has 16 amino acids. V dropped 2 bases and J dropped 2 bases, with 13 bases sitting between them. Germline V gene lookup returns CDR1 LNHDA and CDR2 SQIVND (reference sequence). The CDR3 is CASSIIRVRGNQPQHF. The CDR3 DNA sequence: TGTGCCAGTAGTATAATTCGAGTACGAGGCAATCAGCCCCAGCATTTT.

The chain recombines TRBV5-1 with TRBJ2-1; 9 bases map to TRBD2. V shed 4 bases, J shed 6 bases, and the junction held 8 bases outside the gene matches. Germline V gene sequence: CDR1 SGHRS, CDR2 YFSETQ. The CDR3 runs to 15 residues. The CDR3 nucleotides are TGCGCCAGCAGCAGTGGGGCTAGCGGGGCCAATGAGCAGTTCTTC. Encoded protein: CASSSGASGANEQFF.

The count of this clone is one. The rearrangement uses TRBV28 and TRBJ2-2, with D unclear. Between the trimmed V and J ends, which lost 6 bases and 6 bases, there was a span of 5 bases. This CDR3 has 11 residues. CDR1 is MDHEN, CDR2 SYDVKM, per germline. CDR3 amino acids: CASRASGELFF. Written as DNA, the CDR3 is TGTGCCAGCAGGGCCTCCGGGGAGCTGTTTTTT. The complete variable domain, with remaining parts taken from reference TRBV28 and TRBJ2-2, reads DVKVTQSSRYLVKRTGEKVFLECVQDMDHENMFWYRQDPGLGLRLIYFSYDVKMKEKGDIPEGYSVSREKKERFSLILESASTNQTSMYLCASRASGELFFGEGSRLTVL.

Worth noting for this clone: This is likely a read error, given that the CDR3 carries no conserved phenylalanine or tryptophan at its end. The V call is TRBV18, the J call TRBJ1-1; the D is unclear. Trimming removed 3 bases at V and 2 bases at J, with 4 bases between. The germline gives CDR1 KGHSH, CDR2 LQKENI. This CDR3 spans 12 amino acids. The CDR3 region has the DNA TGTGCCAGCTCACCTACCAACACTGAAGCTTTCTCT. It specifies CASSPTNTEAFS.

The chain employs TRBV11-2 and TRBJ1-2, with D perhaps TRBD1 (6 bases). Germline V CDR1 and CDR2: SGHAT, FQNNGV. Deletions cut 6 bases from V and 4 bases from J, with 12 bases between. The CDR3 sequence is 13 residues long. Written as DNA, the CDR3 is TGTGCCAGCAGTGAACAGGGTACCTATGGCTACACCTTC. Translation: CASSEQGTYGYTF. Looking up the rest from reference TRBV11-2 and TRBJ1-2 gives the full variable domain: EAGVAQSPRYKIIEKRQSVAFWCNPISGHATLYWYQQILGQGPKLLIQFQNNGVVDDSQLPKDRFSAERLKGVDSTLKIQPAKLEDSAVYLCASSEQGTYGYTFGSGTRLTVV.

J is TRBJ1-5 and V is TRBV6-6, with unresolved D. Germline CDR1 and CDR2: MNHNY and SVGAGI (reference sequence). Trimming removed 0 bases from V and 11 bases from J, with 14 bases in between. The CDR3 runs 14 residues. CDR3 nucleotide sequence: TGTGCCAGCAGTTACTCGAAATATAAGCTATCCCAGCATTTT. Its translation is CASSYSKYKLSQHF.

The chain joins TRBV11-2 to TRBJ2-5; the D is unclear. From germline, CDR1 is SGHAT and CDR2 FQNNGV. The CDR3 contains 14 residues. V was clipped by 2 bases and J by 4 bases, with 11 bases between them. The CDR3 loop reads CASSLTGWGETQYF. The CDR3, as DNA: TGTGCCAGCAGCTTAACCGGGTGGGGAGAGACCCAGTACTTC.

This chain uses TRBV7-2 with TRBJ2-1, with 10 bases that match TRBD2. This CDR3 comprises 15 residues. V lost 0 bases and J lost 6; bases outside the gene matches: 2. Germline CDR1 and CDR2: SGHTA and FQGNSA. In nucleotides, the CDR3 is TGTGCCAGCAGCTTAGCCGGGACTAGCGTCAATGAGCAGTTCTTC. This encodes CASSLAGTSVNEQFF.

This clone came up once. This chain links TRBV6-6 with TRBJ2-2; TRBD1 agrees at 7 bases. V was pared by 0 bases and J by 4 bases, with 5 bases of the junction left unmatched. Germline CDR1 reads MNHNY; CDR2 reads SVGAGI (reference sequence). The CDR3 length is 16 residues. The CDR3 reads CASSYSIGGTTGELFF. CDR3 nucleotide sequence: TGTGCCAGCAGTTACTCGATAGGGGGCACCACCGGGGAGCTGTTTTTT.

This sequence joins TRBV5-1 and TRBJ1-1; D is uncertain. This CDR3 has 14 residues. Trimming cost V 0 bases and J 2 bases, with 8 bases left between them. Germline loops: CDR1 SGHRS, CDR2 YFSETQ. For the CDR3, the DNA is TGCGCCAGCAGCTTGGGGGGTAGTAACACTGAAGCTTTCTTT. The encoded protein is CASSLGGSNTEAFF.

V gene TRBV2 combines with J gene TRBJ2-6, with TRBD1 identical over 12 bases. The V segment lost 5 bases and the J segment 4 bases; nucleotides outside the gene matches: 12. The CDR3 has 19 amino acids. Germline V gene sequence: CDR1 SNHLY, CDR2 FYNNEI. CDR3 region: CASSTTSRDRGLGANVLTF. As DNA, the CDR3 is TGTGCCAGCAGTACGACATCCCGGGACAGGGGGCTGGGGGCCAACGTCCTGACTTTC. The variable domain in full, completed from reference TRBV2 and TRBJ2-6, reads EPEVTQTPSHQVTQMGQEVILRCVPISNHLYFYWYRQILGQKVEFLVSFYNNEISEKSEIFDDQFSVERPDGSNFTLKIRSTKLEDSAMYFCASSTTSRDRGLGANVLTFGAGSRLTVL.

This chain joins TRBV5-1 and TRBJ2-5; 8 bases align to TRBD1. The CDR3 sequence is 14 residues long. The V gene end was trimmed by 4 bases and the J gene end by 5 bases; junction bases not matched to a gene: 7. Looked up from germline, CDR1 is SGHRS and CDR2 is YFSETQ. For the CDR3, the DNA is TGCGCCAGCAGCCCGGACAGGGTGTGGGAGACCCAGTACTTC. Its translation is CASSPDRVWETQYF. Together with reference TRBV5-1 and TRBJ2-5, the CDR3 gives the full variable domain: KAGVTQTPRYLIKTRGQQVTLSCSPISGHRSVSWYQQTPGQGLQFLFEYFSETQRNKGNFPGRFSGRQFSNSRSEMNVSTLELGDSALYLCASSPDRVWETQYFGPGTRLLVL.

The V and J genes are TRBV28 and TRBJ1-2, with a possible D match to TRBD1 (5 bases). Germline assignment: CDR1 MDHEN and CDR2 SYDVKM. This CDR3 is built from 16 residues. The germline V and J ends were trimmed by 7 bases and 0 bases, with 18 bases remaining between them. CDR3 nucleotide sequence: TGTGCCAGCAACCTGAGGGGTGGCCCAACTAACTATGGCTACACCTTC. It is translated as CASNLRGGPTNYGYTF.

CDR3 sequence reads: CASSLSGGREADGYTF. CDR3 DNA: TGTGCCAGCAGCTTAAGCGGGGGCAGGGAGGCGGATGGCTACACCTTC. The chain is built from TRBV7-2 and TRBJ1-2; maybe TRBD1 (6 bases). Germline V gene sequence: CDR1 SGHTA, CDR2 FQGNSA. Trimming shortened V by 2 bases and J by 6 bases, and 19 bases separated the two germline ends. The CDR3 extends over 16 amino acids.

The CDR3 sequence is CASSFLAGGTGEQYF. As DNA, the CDR3 is TGCGCCAGCAGCTTCCTAGCGGGAGGGACGGGGGAGCAGTACTTC. The chain employs TRBV5-1 and TRBJ2-7; 12 nucleotides agree with TRBD2. The CDR3 consists of 15 residues. V lost 2 bases and J lost 7; bases outside the gene matches: 7. Germline V gene lookup returns CDR1 SGHRS and CDR2 YFSETQ.

This chain links TRBV5-1 with TRBJ2-5; D gene ambiguous. The CDR3 extends over 13 amino acids. The germline V gene encodes CDR1 SGHRS and CDR2 YFSETQ. V gave up 4 bases and J gave up 6 bases, with 13 bases separating them. CDR3 sequence reads: CASSPDTGKTQYF. The DNA for the CDR3 is TGCGCCAGCAGCCCCGACACCGGAAAGACCCAGTACTTC.

The V gene is TRBV18, the J gene TRBJ2-2; 8 bases are a match to TRBD1. Trimming at V came to 6 bases and at J to 0 bases, leaving 3 bases not matched to a gene. Germline lookup yields CDR1 KGHSH and CDR2 LQKENI. The CDR3 loop spans 15 amino acids. DNA of the CDR3: TGTGCCAGCTCGGGACAGGTCGCGAACACCGGGGAGCTGTTTTTT. Residues: CASSGQVANTGELFF.

V is TRBV7-2 and J is TRBJ1-2; D unresolved. There are 14 residues in the CDR3. Germline V gives CDR1 SGHTA, CDR2 FQGNSA. V lost 2 bases to trimming and J lost 5 bases, with 12 bases between them. CDR3 DNA sequence: TGTGCCAGCAGCTTACAGGCATCGGAGTATGGCTACACCTTC. It is translated as CASSLQASEYGYTF. Full variable domain (outside the CDR3, taken from reference TRBV7-2 and TRBJ1-2): GAGVSQSPSNKVTEKGKDVELRCDPISGHTALYWYRQSLGQGLEFLIYFQGNSAPDKSGLPSDRFSAERTGGSVSTLTIQRTQQEDSAVYLCASSLQASEYGYTFGSGTRLTVV.

The chain couples TRBV7-8 to TRBJ2-1, with 8 bases that match TRBD1. The CDR3 has 16 residues. V lost 5 bases and J lost 0; bases outside the gene matches: 6. Germline V CDR1 and CDR2: SGHVS, FQNEAQ. The CDR3 protein is CASSDRQGSSYNEQFF. As DNA, the CDR3 is TGTGCCAGCAGCGACAGACAGGGGAGCTCCTACAATGAGCAGTTCTTC. Based on the CDR3 plus reference TRBV7-8 and TRBJ2-1, the full variable domain is GAGVSQSPRYKVAKRGQDVALRCDPISGHVSLFWYQQALGQGPEFLTYFQNEAQLDKSGLPSDRFFAERPEGSVSTLKIQRTQQEDSAVYLCASSDRQGSSYNEQFFGPGTRLTVL.